The following is a T cell receptor (beta chain) sequence with its context. Methods used by the authors: For nucleated cells, counts were estimated from reference gene primer amplification. Measured with immunoSEQ multiplex PCR; TCRdb has only the in-frame clones, and not every one. V and J calls and clone size follow that table, whereas D and trimming were derived from the DNA. The repertoire holds more than 40,000 clones, with approximately 83% as singletons. This sample was included in a study of blood T cell repertoires in COVID-19. Whole-study context: Sites in the United States, Italy and Spain provided acute and convalescent COVID-19 samples. PBMCs, B-cell-depleted T cells, or T cells provided the cDNA or gDNA that made up the material.

CDR1 and CDR2 from the germline V gene are SGHAT and FQNNGV. Trimming cost V 1 base and J 0 bases, with 9 bases left between them. There are 16 residues in the CDR3. Material: peripheral blood. The source of this sequence is a woman over 75 with acute or convalescent COVID-19. The rearrangement joins TRBV11-2 to TRBJ1-4; D ambiguous. CDR3 sequence reads: CASSLGAIATNEKLFF. DNA for the CDR3: TGTGCCAGCAGCTTAGGGGCCATAGCAACTAATGAAAAACTGTTTTTT.